This T cell receptor (beta chain) emerged from a study of post-analysis software for immune sequencing data. Study background: Relapsing-remitting, secondary progressive and progressive-relapsing multiple sclerosis courses were included.

General study findings and limits: F measure clustering grouped samples strongly by preparation batch. The normalized Chao1 diversity of multiple sclerosis patients was significantly lower than that of controls.

Presence of unique molecular identifiers characterized the TCR beta cDNA libraries. Each batch of roughly 1 to 11 million T cells produced roughly 450,000 cDNA molecules. MiXCR, applied by TCRdb to the PCR reads, yields one record per CDR3 protein. The table has roughly 170,000 distinct CDR3 sequences, 30% seen once. A word on this clonotype: What it recognizes is unknown.

The TCR originated in a girl between 5 and 17 years old with multiple sclerosis. Sequenced material: blood.

The CDR3 reads CASNPGPSEKLFF. The DNA of the CDR3 is TGTGCCAGCAACCCCGGACCTTCTGAAAAACTGTTTTTT. The chain is built from TRBV7-7 and TRBJ1-4; D unresolved. CDR1 SSHAT and CDR2 FNYEAQ come from the germline V gene (reference sequence). Trimming removed 7 bases at V and 7 bases at J, with 13 bases between. This CDR3 has 13 amino acids.